This TCR beta chain was identified during a study of blood T cells in healthy people across ages. The use of a sample-barcoded 5' primer and a J-beta primer mix characterized a second PCR of roughly 6 to 11 cycles. MiXCR, applied by TCRdb to the 5' RACE reads, yields one record per CDR3 protein. The table includes more than 800,000 distinct CDR3 sequences, 29% detected once. Trimming left V 9 bases short and J 7 bases short, with 22 bases between. Per the germline V gene, CDR1 is LNHDA and CDR2 is SQIVND (reference sequence). CDR3 length: 15 amino acids. This chain connects TRBV19 to TRBJ2-1; D is perhaps TRBD1 (6 bases). The sample taken for sequencing was blood. This TCR derives from a woman over 75 in good health. The CDR3: CASGPGWAGANEQFF. CDR3 DNA: TGTGCCAGCGGACCCGGGTGGGCAGGGGCGAATGAGCAGTTCTTC. Drawing the rest from reference TRBV19 and TRBJ2-1, the complete variable domain is DGGITQSPKYLFRKEGQNVTLSCEQNLNHDAMYWYRQDPGQGLRLIYYSQIVNDFQKGDIAEGYSVSREKKESFPLTVTSAQKNPTAFYLCASGPGWAGANEQFFGPGTRLTVL.